This TCR beta chain was retrieved from a study of blood T cell repertoires in COVID-19. Study summary: PBMCs, B-cell-depleted T cells, or T cells were the source of the cDNA or gDNA that made up the material.

Repertoires were generated with immunoSEQ multiplex PCR, while TCRdb's copy carries only in-frame clones and drops some. The data hold tens of thousands of clones, with about 79% observed a single time. CDR3 length equals 21 residues. Per the germline V gene, CDR1 is MNHEY and CDR2 is SVGEGT. J was trimmed by 2 bases and V by 6 bases; bases with no gene match: 20. The sequence was collected from a human donor in a cohort sampled during active COVID-19. Material for sequencing was peripheral blood. The chain links TRBV6-2 or TRBV6-3 to TRBJ1-5; TRBD1 matches at 12 bases. CDR3 coding DNA: TGTGCCAGCAGCTTCGACCCAGCCGGGACAGGGGGCGATGGTGGCAATCAGCCCCAGCATTTT. Translated, it gives CASSFDPAGTGGDGGNQPQHF.